This entry describes one TCR beta chain. This specimen comes from a study of T cell changes during pregnancy in multiple sclerosis. Clones were sequenced by immunoSEQ multiplex PCR, and TCRdb holds only the in-frame ones, with some missing. This table holds more than 50,000 clones, roughly 90% found once. The V end was cut by 5 bases, the J end by 0 bases, with 13 bases between. The CDR3 runs 15 residues. CDR1 SGHTA and CDR2 FQGNSA come from the germline V gene. The receptor was isolated from a female donor with multiple sclerosis, enrolled in a pregnancy study. The chain links TRBV7-2 to TRBJ1-1, with D unclear. This sample comprised peripheral blood, obtained before pregnancy. The CDR3 bases are TGTGCCAGCAGCCCCCCGGGGAGATTGAACACTGAAGCTTTCTTT. It codes for CASSPPGRLNTEAFF.